The text below deals with one T cell receptor (beta chain). The target antigen is unknown. The data were produced by immunoSEQ multiplex PCR, yet TCRdb's version contains in-frame clones alone and is incomplete. The sample carries 100,000 or so clones, around 90% recorded once. The data originate from a study of OX40 agonist ivuxolimab in advanced cancers. Overall study: Patients in the trial were receiving intravenous ivuxolimab every 2 weeks, at doses of 0.01 to 10 mg/kg. Study outcomes and limitations: On average, a greater number of expanded clones characterised CD8+ T cells relative to CD4+. The study found among the lowest clonal expansion in partial responders at 0.1-3.0 mg/kg. At 0.1 to 3.0 mg/kg and by week 6, clonal expansion occurred in CD4+ and CD8+ blood T cells.

This specimen consisted of CD4+ or CD8+ T cells sorted from blood, obtained in a trial of the OX40 agonist ivuxolimab. This receptor was obtained from an adult with an advanced solid tumor such as melanoma, head and neck, liver or kidney cancer.

CDR3 coding DNA: TGTGCCAGCAGCTTGTTAGGGGCCGTGAACACTGAAGCTTTCTTT. Translated: CASSLLGAVNTEAFF. V and J are TRBV5-5 and TRBJ1-1, with a weak D call TRBD1 (5 bases). V lost 1 base to trimming and J lost 0 bases, with 10 bases between them. The CDR3 covers 15 residues. CDR1 and CDR2 (germline): SGHKS, YYEKEE (reference sequence).